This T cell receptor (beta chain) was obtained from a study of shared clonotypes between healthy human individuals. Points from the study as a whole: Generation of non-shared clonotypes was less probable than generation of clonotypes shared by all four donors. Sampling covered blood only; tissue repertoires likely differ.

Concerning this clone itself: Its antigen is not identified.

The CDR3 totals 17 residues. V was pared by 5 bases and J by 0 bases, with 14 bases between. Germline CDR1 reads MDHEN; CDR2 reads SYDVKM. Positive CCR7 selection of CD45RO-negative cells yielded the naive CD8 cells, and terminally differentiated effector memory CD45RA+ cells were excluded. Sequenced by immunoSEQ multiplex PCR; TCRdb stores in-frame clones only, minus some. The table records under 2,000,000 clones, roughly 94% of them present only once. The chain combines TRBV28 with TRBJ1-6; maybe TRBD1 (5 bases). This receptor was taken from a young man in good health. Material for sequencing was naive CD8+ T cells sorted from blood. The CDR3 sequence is CASSTTRENSYNSPLHF. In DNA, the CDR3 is TGTGCCAGCAGTACAACCAGGGAGAACTCCTATAATTCACCCCTCCACTTT.